This note documents a single T cell receptor beta chain sequence. Its recognized antigen is unknown. Within one base of it there is no much larger clone, and no base qualities were kept. In the germline V gene, CDR1 corresponds to MNHNS and CDR2 to SASEGT. The CDR3 spans 11 residues, from the cysteine through the phenylalanine. This entry keeps only the CDR3 DNA: 33 bases, framed from base 1. V and J are trimmed by 5 bases and 6 bases, and the gene matches miss 1 base of the junction. These data belong to a study of T cells after somatic rescue of genetic block (dated by TCRdb to 2018 to 2021). About the full investigation: What the study looked at was long-term robustness, specifically in a T-cell system that came about through somatic rescue of a genetic block in T-cell development.

Library generation was performed with the immunoSEQ multiplex PCR assay. This immuneACCESS table, as held by TCRdb, lists in-frame sequences with V and J called but not all clones. Of the missing ones, under half trace to an unresolved V gene in checked studies; the others have no known cause. Across this sample there are about 52,000 clones, with around 96% seen only once. About 0.076% of the sample goes to the ten largest clones. This TCR derives from a child under two years old. The specimen was peripheral blood mononuclear cells (PBMCs). The rearrangement joined TRBV6-1 to TRBJ2-7; the junction holds 7 bases that match TRBD1. DNA sequence: TGTGCCAGCAGTTACAGGGGCGAGCAGTACTTC. This codes for CASSYRGEQYF.